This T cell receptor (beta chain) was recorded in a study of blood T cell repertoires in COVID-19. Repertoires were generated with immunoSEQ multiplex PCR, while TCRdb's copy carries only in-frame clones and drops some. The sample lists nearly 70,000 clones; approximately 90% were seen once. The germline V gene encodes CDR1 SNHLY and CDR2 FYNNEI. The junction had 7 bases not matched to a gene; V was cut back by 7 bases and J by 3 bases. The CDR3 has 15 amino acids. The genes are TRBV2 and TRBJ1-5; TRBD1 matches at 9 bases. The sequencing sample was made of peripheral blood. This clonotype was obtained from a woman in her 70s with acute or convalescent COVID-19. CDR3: CASTGGTGTNQPQHF. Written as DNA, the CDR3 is TGTGCCAGCACGGGCGGGACAGGGACCAATCAGCCCCAGCATTTT. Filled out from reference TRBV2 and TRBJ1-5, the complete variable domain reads EPEVTQTPSHQVTQMGQEVILRCVPISNHLYFYWYRQILGQKVEFLVSFYNNEISEKSEIFDDQFSVERPDGSNFTLKIRSTKLEDSAMYFCASTGGTGTNQPQHFGDGTRLSIL.